This TCR beta chain was profiled in a study of blood T cells in healthy people across ages. Background on the study: About one barcoded beta molecule per two T cells was the capture yield of template switching.

Ranging in age from roughly 6 to 100, the donors were healthy Caucasian individuals from Russia. Trimming pared 1 base from V and 9 bases from J, leaving 7 bases between. This CDR3 spans 12 amino acids. Overall study results and limits: It was the long-lived donors that had more naive CD4+ cells and higher diversity than aged donors.

This clonotype has just a few counts. The antigen is undetermined. The use of a sample-barcoded 5' primer and a J-beta primer mix characterized a second PCR of roughly 6 to 11 cycles. TCRdb called the 5' RACE reads again in MiXCR, with one record for every CDR3 protein. The sample comprises approximately 850,000 distinct CDR3 sequences, around 45% of which are singletons, and approximately 20% rests with the top ten. Sequencing was carried out using blood. This chain connects TRBV12-3 or TRBV12-4 to TRBJ2-1; D remains unclear. The source is a man in his 60s in good health. CDR3 protein: CASSLGTFEQFF. DNA of the CDR3: TGTGCCAGCAGTTTAGGAACTTTTGAGCAGTTCTTC.